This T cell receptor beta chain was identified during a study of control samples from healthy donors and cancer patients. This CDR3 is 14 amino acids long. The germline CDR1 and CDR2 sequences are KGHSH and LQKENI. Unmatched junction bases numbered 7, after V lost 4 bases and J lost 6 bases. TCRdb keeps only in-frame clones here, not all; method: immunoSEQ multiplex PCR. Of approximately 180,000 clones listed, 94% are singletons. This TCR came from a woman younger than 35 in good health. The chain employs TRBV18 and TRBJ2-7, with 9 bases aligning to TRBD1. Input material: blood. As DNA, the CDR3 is TGTGCCAGCTCACGGGACAGGGCAGAGGCCGAGCAGTACTTC. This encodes CASSRDRAEAEQYF.